The clone carrying this TCR beta chain has more than one count but fewer than ten. An end of the junction differs from the germline gene, which may be a read error. These data are taken from a study of T cells in Graves' hyperthyroidism and ophthalmopathy. CDR1 is LNHDA and CDR2 is SQIVND in the germline V gene (reference sequence). The CDR3 extends over 13 amino acids. It was RNA transcripts that yielded the amplified TCR beta CDR3 regions. First-round RT-PCR targeting the TCR CDR3 was performed with the HTBI primer set. TCRdb analysed the multiplex PCR reads with MiXCR anew, one entry per CDR3 protein. The sample contains a few hundred thousand distinct CDR3 sequences, more than 45% of which appear only once.

The sample comprised peripheral blood or thyroid tissue (not recorded which). This sequence joins TRBV19 and TRBJ2-1, with D possibly TRBD1 on 7 matching bases. The source is a woman under 30 with Graves' hyperthyroidism. The CDR3 region is CASRIGGGGEQFF. CDR3 DNA sequence: TGTGCCAGTAGGATAGGAGGGGGCGGTGAGCAGTTCTTC. The whole variable domain, filled in from reference TRBV19 and TRBJ2-1, reads DGGITQSPKYLFRKEGQNVTLSCEQNLNHDAMYWYRQDPGQGLRLIYYSQIVNDFQKGDIAEGYSVSREKKESFPLTVTSAQKNPTAFYLCASRIGGGGEQFFGPGTRLTVL.